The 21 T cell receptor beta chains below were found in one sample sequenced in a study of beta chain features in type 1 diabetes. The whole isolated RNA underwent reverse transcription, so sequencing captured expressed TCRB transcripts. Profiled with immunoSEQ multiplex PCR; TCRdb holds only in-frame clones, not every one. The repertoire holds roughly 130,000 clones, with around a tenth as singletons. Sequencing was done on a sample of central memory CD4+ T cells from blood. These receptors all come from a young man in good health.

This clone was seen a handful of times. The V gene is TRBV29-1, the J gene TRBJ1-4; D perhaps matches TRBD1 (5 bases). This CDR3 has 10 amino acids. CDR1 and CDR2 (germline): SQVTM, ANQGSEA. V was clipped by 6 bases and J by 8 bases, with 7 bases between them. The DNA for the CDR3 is TGCAGCGTCGGGGGGGAAAAACTGTTTTTT. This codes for CSVGGEKLFF.

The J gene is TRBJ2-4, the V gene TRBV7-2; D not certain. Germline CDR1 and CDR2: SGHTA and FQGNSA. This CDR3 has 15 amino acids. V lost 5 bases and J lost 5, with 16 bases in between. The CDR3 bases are TGTGCCAGCAGCCTAGGGCCCGGTGGGCAAAACATTCAGTACTTC. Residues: CASSLGPGGQNIQYF.

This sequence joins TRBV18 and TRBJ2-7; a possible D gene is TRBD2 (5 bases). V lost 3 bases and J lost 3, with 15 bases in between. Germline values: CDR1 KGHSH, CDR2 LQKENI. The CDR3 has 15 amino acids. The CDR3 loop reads CASSPPATNFYEQYF. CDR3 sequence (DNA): TGTGCCAGCTCACCCCCCGCGACTAACTTCTACGAGCAGTACTTC.

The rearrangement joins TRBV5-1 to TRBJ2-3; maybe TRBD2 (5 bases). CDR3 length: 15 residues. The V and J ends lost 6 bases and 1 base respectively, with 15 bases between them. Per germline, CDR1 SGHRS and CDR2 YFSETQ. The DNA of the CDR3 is TGCGCCAGCAAAGGAGCGAGGGTGGGCACAGATACGCAGTATTTT. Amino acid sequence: CASKGARVGTDTQYF.

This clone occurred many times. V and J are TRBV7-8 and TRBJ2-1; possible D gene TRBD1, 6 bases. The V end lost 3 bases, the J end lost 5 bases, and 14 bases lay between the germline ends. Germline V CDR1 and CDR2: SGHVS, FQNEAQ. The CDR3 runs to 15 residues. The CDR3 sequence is CASSFTGTRHNEQFF. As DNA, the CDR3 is TGTGCCAGCAGCTTTACCGGGACAAGACACAATGAGCAGTTCTTC.

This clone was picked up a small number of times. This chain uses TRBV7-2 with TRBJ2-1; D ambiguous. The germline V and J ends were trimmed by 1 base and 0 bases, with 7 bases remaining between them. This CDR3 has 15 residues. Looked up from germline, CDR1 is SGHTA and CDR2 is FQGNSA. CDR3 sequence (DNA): TGTGCCAGCAGCTTAGAGGCGGTCTCCTACAATGAGCAGTTCTTC. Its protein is CASSLEAVSYNEQFF.

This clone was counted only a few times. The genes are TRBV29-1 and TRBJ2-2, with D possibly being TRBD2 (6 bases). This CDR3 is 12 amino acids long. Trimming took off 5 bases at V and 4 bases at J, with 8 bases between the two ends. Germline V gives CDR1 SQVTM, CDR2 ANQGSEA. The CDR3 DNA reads TGCAGCGTTAGAGCGGGCACCGGGGAGCTGTTTTTT. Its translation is CSVRAGTGELFF.

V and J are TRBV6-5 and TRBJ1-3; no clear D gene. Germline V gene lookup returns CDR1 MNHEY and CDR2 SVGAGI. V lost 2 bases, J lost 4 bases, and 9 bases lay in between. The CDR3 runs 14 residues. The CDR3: CASSYRVEGNTIYF. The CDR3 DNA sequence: TGTGCCAGCAGTTACCGGGTTGAGGGAAACACCATATATTTT.

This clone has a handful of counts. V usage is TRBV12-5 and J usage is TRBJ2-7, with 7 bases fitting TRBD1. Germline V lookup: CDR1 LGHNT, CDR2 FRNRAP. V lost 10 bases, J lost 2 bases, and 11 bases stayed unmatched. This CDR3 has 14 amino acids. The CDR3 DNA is TGTGCTAATCGAGACAGGGATAGGACCTACGAGCAGTACTTC. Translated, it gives CANRDRDRTYEQYF.

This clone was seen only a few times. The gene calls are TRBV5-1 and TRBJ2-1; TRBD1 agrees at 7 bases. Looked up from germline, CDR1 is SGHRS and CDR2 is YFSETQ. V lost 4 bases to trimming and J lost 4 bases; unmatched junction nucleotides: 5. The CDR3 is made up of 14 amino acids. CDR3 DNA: TGCGCCAGCAGCCAACAGGGGTCGTACAATGAGCAGTTCTTC. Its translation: CASSQQGSYNEQFF.

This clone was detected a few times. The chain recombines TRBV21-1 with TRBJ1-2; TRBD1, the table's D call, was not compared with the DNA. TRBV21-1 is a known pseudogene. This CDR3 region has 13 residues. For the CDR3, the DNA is TGTGCCAGCAGCCTTGACAGGGGAGGAGGCTACACCTTC. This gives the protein CASSLDRGGGYTF.

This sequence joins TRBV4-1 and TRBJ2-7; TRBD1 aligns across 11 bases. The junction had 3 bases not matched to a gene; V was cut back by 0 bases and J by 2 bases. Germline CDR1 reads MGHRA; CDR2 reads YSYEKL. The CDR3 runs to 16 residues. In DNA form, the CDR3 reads TGCGCCAGCAGCCAAGAAGGACAGGGGGCGACCTACGAGCAGTACTTC. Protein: CASSQEGQGATYEQYF.

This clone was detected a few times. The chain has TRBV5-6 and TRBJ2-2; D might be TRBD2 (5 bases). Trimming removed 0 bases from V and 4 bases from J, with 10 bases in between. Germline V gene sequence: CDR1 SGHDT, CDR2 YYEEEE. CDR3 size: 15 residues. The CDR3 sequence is CASSLAFGVTGELFF. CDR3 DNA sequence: TGTGCCAGCAGCTTGGCCTTCGGGGTCACCGGGGAGCTGTTTTTT.

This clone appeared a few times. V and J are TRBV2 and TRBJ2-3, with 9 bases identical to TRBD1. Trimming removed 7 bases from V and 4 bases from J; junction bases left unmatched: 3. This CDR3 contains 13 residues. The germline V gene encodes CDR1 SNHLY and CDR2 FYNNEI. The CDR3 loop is CASTRDRADTQYF. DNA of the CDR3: TGTGCCAGCACCCGGGACAGGGCAGATACGCAGTATTTT.

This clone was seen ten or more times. CDR3 loop: CASSPGQGAREQYF. The CDR3 DNA sequence: TGTGCCAGCTCACCGGGACAGGGGGCAAGGGAGCAGTACTTC. The chain combines TRBV18 with TRBJ2-7; TRBD1 aligns across 12 bases. Germline V gives CDR1 KGHSH, CDR2 LQKENI. The CDR3 sequence is 14 residues long. V was pared by 3 bases and J by 7 bases, with 4 bases of the junction left unmatched.

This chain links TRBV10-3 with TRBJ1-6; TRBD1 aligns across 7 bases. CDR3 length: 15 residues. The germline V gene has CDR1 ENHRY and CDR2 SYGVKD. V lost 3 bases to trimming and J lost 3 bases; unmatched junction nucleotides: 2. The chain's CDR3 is CAISDSGGYNSPLHF. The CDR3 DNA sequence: TGTGCCATCAGTGATTCAGGGGGCTATAATTCACCCCTCCACTTT.

In DNA, the CDR3 is TGCGCCAGCAGACTGGACACGTTCTCCTATGGCTACACCTTC. This translates into CASRLDTFSYGYTF. The chain carries TRBV5-1 and TRBJ1-2; a weak D match, TRBD1 (5 bases). Trimming removed 5 bases from V and 4 bases from J, with 15 bases in between. CDR3 length equals 14 residues. From germline, CDR1 is SGHRS and CDR2 YFSETQ.

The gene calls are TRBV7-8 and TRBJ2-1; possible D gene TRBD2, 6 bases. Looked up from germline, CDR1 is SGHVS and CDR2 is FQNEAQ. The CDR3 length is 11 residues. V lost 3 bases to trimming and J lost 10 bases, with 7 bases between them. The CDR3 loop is CASSLAGEQFF. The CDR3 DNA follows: TGTGCCAGCAGCTTGGCGGGGGAGCAGTTCTTC.

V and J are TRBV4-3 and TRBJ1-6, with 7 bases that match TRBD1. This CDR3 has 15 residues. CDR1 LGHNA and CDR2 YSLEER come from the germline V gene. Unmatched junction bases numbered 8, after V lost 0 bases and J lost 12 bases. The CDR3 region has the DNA TGCGCCAGCAGCCAAGACTGGCAGGGGGTCAAACCCCTCCACTTT. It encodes CASSQDWQGVKPLHF.

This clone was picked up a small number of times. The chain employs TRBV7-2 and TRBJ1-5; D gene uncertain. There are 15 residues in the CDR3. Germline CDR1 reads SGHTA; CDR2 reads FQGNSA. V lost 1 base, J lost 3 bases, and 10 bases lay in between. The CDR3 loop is CASSLEFWANQPQHF. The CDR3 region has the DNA TGTGCCAGCAGCTTAGAATTTTGGGCCAATCAGCCCCAGCATTTT.

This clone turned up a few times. The CDR3 sequence is CASSYSGPMNTEAFF. The DNA for the CDR3 is TGTGCCAGCAGTTACTCGGGGCCCATGAACACTGAAGCTTTCTTT. The chain uses TRBV6-5 and TRBJ1-1, with a tentative D call TRBD1 (5 bases). V lost 0 bases and J 0 bases, leaving 8 bases between the germline ends. CDR1 is MNHEY, CDR2 SVGAGI, per germline. CDR3 size: 15 residues.